This TCR beta chain was found in a study of human T cells and chemical hapten exposure. This clonotype was recorded at least ten times. One entry per CDR3 protein results from TCRdb running MiXCR on the RACE reads. The sample lists 65,000 to 85,000 distinct CDR3 sequences, 9% to 12% occurring once. Germline CDR1 and CDR2: SGHDN and FVKESK. Trimming removed 4 bases at V and 8 bases at J, with 17 bases between. The CDR3 has 15 residues. Time point in this sample: patch test 1, 2 weeks after DPC sensitization. The treatment was: therapeutic diphenylcyclopropenone sensitization with weekly scalp DPC. The sequence was obtained from a woman between 50 and 59 years old with alopecia areata. Some clones in this sample may be carry-over from other donors' samples. The chain carries TRBV14 and TRBJ1-4; D is possibly TRBD1 (5 bases). Sequenced here: whole blood, sampled in connection with sensitization to the hapten diphenylcyclopropenone (DPC). The CDR3 loop reads CASSLGTAHGEKLFF. CDR3 DNA: TGTGCCAGCAGCCTGGGGACCGCCCACGGAGAAAAACTGTTTTTT.